These T cell receptor beta chains were read from a single sample in a study of cytomegalovirus exposure and HLA in healthy donors. Some clones are missing from TCRdb's copy, which holds only in-frame ones; the method was immunoSEQ multiplex PCR. The sample consists of around 160,000 clones, approximately 83% of them appearing once. The specimen was PBMCs. All receptors derive from a man in his late teens or twenties in good health and CMV-seropositive. CDR3s include the opening cysteine and the closing phenylalanine or tryptophan. Each record gives: J gene, clone size, D gene, V gene, CDR3 protein, CDR3 DNA. The D gene is left open where the match is weak. Some rows mark clone size as missing; the rest say once, few, many or name a class of expanded clone.

TRBJ2-3 | NA | TRBD2 | TRBV11-2 | CASSPSTSGATDTQYF | TGTGCCAGCAGCCCCTCGACTAGCGGGGCGACAGATACGCAGTATTTT
TRBJ1-1 | few | NA | TRBV5-4 | CASSLWRSEAFF | TGTGCCAGCAGCTTGTGGAGGTCTGAAGCTTTCTTT
TRBJ2-5 | few | NA | TRBV20-1 | CSVPTGGTQYF | TGCAGTGTTCCCACCGGGGGGACCCAGTACTTC
TRBJ2-1 | NA | NA | TRBV19 | CASSYRSPYNEQFF | TGTGCCAGTAGTTACAGGAGCCCTTACAATGAGCAGTTCTTC
TRBJ1-5 | once | TRBD1 | TRBV5-1 | CASSEGTGGVGQPQHF | TGCGCCAGCAGCGAGGGGACAGGGGGCGTAGGGCAGCCCCAGCATTTT
TRBJ1-1 | NA | TRBD1 | TRBV6-1 | CASSDRAANTEAFF | TGTGCCAGCAGCGACAGGGCAGCGAACACTGAAGCTTTCTTT
TRBJ2-7 | NA | NA | TRBV2 | CAQLAISYEQYF | TGTGCCCAACTCGCTATTTCCTACGAGCAGTACTTC
TRBJ2-3 | NA | TRBD2 | TRBV5-4 | CASSLSGGASSTDTQYF | TGTGCCAGCAGCTTGAGCGGGGGGGCCTCTAGCACAGATACGCAGTATTTT
TRBJ2-5 | NA | NA | TRBV30 | CAWSRLVETQYF | TGTGCCTGGAGTAGACTAGTTGAGACCCAGTACTTC
TRBJ2-5 | NA | TRBD1 | TRBV6-1 | CASSGQGWETQYF | TGTGCCAGCAGTGGACAGGGTTGGGAGACCCAGTACTTC
TRBJ1-5 | NA | TRBD1 | TRBV15 | CATSRDRTGAGQPQHF | TGTGCCACCAGCAGAGACCGGACAGGGGCTGGGCAGCCCCAGCATTTT